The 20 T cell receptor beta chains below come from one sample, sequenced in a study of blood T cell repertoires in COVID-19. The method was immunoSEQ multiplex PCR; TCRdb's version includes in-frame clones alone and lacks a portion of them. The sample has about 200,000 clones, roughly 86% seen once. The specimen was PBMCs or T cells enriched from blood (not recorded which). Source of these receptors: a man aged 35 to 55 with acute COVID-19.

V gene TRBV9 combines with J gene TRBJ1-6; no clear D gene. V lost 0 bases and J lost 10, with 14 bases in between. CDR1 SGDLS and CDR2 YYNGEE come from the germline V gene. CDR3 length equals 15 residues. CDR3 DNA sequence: TGTGCCAGCAGCGTAGCTGTAGAACCGAGGTCACCCCTCCACTTT. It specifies CASSVAVEPRSPLHF.

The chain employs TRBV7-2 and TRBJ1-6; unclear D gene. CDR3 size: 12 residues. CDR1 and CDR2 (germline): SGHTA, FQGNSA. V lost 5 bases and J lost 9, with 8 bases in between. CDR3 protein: CASSHTGSPLHF. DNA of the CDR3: TGTGCCAGCAGCCATACGGGTTCACCCCTCCACTTT.

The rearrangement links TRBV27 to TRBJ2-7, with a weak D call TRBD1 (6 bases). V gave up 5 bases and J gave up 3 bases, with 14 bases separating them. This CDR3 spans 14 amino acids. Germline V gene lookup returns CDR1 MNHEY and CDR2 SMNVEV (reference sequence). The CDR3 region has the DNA TGTGCCAGCAGTCTAGCCCGGACAGTCTACGAGCAGTACTTC. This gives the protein CASSLARTVYEQYF.

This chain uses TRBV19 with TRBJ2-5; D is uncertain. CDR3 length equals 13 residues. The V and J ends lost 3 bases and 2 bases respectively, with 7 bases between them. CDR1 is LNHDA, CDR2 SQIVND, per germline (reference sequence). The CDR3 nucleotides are TGTGCCAGTAGTATTGGTCTACAAGAGACCCAGTACTTC. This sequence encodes CASSIGLQETQYF.

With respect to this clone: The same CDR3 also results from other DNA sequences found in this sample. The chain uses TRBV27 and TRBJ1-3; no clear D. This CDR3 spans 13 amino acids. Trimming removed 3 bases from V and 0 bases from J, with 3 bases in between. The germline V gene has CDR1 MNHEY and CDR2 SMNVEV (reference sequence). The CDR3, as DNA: TGTGCCAGCAGTTTTAGCTCTGGAAACACCATATATTTT. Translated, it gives CASSFSSGNTIYF.

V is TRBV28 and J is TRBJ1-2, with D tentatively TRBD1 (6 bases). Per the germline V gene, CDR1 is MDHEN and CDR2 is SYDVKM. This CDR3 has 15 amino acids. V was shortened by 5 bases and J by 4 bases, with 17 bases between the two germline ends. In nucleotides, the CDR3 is TGTGCCAGCAGTCAGAGGACAGATGGGTCCTATGGCTACACCTTC. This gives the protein CASSQRTDGSYGYTF.

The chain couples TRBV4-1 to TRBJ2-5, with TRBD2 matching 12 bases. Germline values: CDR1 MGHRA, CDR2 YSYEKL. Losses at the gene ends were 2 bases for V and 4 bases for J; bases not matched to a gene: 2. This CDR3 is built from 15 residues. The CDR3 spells CASSQTSGRRETQYF. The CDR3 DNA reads TGCGCCAGCAGCCAAACTAGCGGGAGGAGAGAGACCCAGTACTTC.

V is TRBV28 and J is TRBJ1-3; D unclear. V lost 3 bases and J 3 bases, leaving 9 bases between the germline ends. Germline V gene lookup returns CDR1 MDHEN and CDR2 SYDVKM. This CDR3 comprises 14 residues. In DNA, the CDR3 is TGTGCCAGCAGTTTCTCGGGGATTGGAAACACCATATATTTT. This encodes CASSFSGIGNTIYF.

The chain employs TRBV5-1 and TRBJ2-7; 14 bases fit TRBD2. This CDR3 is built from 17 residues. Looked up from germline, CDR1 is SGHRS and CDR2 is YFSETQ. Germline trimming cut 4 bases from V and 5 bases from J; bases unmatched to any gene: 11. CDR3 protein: CASSPGTSGSRGDEQYF. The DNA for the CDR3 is TGCGCCAGCAGCCCAGGGACTAGCGGGAGTAGAGGGGACGAGCAGTACTTC.

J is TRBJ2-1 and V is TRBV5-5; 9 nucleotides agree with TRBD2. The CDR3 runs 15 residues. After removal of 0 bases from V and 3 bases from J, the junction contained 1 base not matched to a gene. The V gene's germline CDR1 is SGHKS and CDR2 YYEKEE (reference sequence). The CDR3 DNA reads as TGTGCCAGCAGCTTGGGACTAGCGGACTACAATGAGCAGTTCTTC. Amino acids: CASSLGLADYNEQFF.

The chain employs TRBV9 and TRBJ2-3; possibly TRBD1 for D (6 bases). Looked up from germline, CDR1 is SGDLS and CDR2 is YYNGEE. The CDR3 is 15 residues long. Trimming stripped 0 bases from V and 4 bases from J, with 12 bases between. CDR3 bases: TGTGCCAGCAGCGTAGATTGGGGGCCACCAGATACGCAGTATTTT. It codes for CASSVDWGPPDTQYF.

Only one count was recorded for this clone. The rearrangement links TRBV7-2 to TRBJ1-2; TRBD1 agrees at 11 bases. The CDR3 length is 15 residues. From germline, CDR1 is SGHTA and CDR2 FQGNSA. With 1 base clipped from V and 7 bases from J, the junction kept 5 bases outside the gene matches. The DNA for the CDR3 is TGTGCCAGCAGCTTAGGGGGACAGGGGGACCGTGGCTACACCTTC. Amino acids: CASSLGGQGDRGYTF. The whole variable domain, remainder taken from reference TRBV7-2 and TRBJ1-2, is GAGVSQSPSNKVTEKGKDVELRCDPISGHTALYWYRQSLGQGLEFLIYFQGNSAPDKSGLPSDRFSAERTGGSVSTLTIQRTQQEDSAVYLCASSLGGQGDRGYTFGSGTRLTVV.

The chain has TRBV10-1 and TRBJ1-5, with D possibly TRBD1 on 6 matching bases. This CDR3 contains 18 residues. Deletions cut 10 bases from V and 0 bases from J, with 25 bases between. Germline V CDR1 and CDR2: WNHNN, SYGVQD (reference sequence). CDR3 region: CATKQRGWTAYSNQPQHF. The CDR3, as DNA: TGCGCCACCAAACAGCGAGGATGGACAGCCTATAGCAATCAGCCCCAGCATTTT.

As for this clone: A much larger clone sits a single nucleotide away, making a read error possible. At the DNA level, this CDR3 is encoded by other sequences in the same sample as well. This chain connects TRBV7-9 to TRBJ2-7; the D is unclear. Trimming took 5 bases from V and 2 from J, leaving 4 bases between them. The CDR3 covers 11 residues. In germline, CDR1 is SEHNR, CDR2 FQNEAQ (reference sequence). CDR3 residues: CASSPTYEQYF. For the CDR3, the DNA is TGTGCCAGCAGCCCTACCTACGAGCAGTACTTC.

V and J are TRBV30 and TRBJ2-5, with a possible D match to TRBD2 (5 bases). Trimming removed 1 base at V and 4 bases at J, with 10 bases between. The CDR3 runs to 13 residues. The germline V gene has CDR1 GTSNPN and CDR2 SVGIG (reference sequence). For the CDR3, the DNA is TGTGCCTGGAGTGCCGCTAGCTTAGAGACCCAGTACTTC. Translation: CAWSAASLETQYF.

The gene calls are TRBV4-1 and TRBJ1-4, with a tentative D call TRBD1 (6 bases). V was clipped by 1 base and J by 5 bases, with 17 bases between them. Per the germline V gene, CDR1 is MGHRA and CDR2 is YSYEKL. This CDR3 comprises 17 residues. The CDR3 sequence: CASSQVLQDSLNEKLFF. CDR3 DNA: TGCGCCAGCAGCCAAGTACTACAGGACAGCTTGAATGAAAAACTGTTTTTT.

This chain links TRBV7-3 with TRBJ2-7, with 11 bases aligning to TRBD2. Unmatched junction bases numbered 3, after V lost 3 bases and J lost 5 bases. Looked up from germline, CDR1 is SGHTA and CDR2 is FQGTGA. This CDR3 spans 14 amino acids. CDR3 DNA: TGTGCCAGCAGCTTTAGCGGGAGGGCCCACGAGCAGTACTTC. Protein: CASSFSGRAHEQYF. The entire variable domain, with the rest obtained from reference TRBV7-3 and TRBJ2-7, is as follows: GAGVSQTPSNKVTEKGKYVELRCDPISGHTALYWYRQSLGQGPEFLIYFQGTGAADDSGLPNDRFFAVRPEGSVSTLKIQRTERGDSAVYLCASSFSGRAHEQYFGPGTRLTVT.

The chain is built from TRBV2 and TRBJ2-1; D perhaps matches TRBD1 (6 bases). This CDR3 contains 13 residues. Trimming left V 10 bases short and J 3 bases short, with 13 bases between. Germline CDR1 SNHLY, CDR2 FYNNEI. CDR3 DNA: TGTGCCAACCGACAGGCGGGCTACAATGAGCAGTTCTTC. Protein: CANRQAGYNEQFF.

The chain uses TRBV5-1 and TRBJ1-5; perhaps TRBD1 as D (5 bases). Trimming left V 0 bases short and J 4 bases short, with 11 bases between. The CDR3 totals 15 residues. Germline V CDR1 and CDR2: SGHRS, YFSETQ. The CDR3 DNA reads TGCGCCAGCAGCTTGGAGGGGCTTATGAATCAGCCCCAGCATTTT. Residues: CASSLEGLMNQPQHF.

The CDR3 region is CASSPVGSLSYEQYF. The CDR3, as DNA: TGTGCCAGCAGCCCCGTGGGCAGCTTATCCTACGAGCAGTACTTC. This sequence joins TRBV7-9 and TRBJ2-7; D ambiguous. This CDR3 is 15 amino acids long. V lost 5 bases, J lost 1 base, and 15 bases lay in between. From germline, CDR1 is SEHNR and CDR2 FQNEAQ (reference sequence).